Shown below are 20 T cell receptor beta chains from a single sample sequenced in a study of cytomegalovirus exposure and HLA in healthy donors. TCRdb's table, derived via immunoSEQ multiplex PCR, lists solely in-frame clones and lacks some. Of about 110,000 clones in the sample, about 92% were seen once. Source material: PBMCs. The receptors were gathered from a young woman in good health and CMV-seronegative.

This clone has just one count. This CDR3 reads CASSPARITVNTGELFF. The CDR3 DNA sequence: TGTGCCAGCTCACCCGCCCGCATTACAGTTAACACCGGGGAGCTGTTTTTT. V usage is TRBV18 and J usage is TRBJ2-2, with D uncertain. Germline V gene data show CDR1 as KGHSH and CDR2 as LQKENI. V dropped 3 bases and J dropped 2 bases, with 16 bases sitting between them. The CDR3 sequence is 17 residues long.

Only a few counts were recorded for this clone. For the CDR3, the DNA is TGTGCCAGCAGTTACAGTCAGGGGAGGGCCTACGAGCAGTACTTC. This sequence encodes CASSYSQGRAYEQYF. The rearrangement uses TRBV6-5 and TRBJ2-7, with D perhaps TRBD2 (7 bases). From germline, CDR1 is MNHEY and CDR2 SVGAGI. V lost 2 bases and J 2 bases, leaving 13 bases between the germline ends. The CDR3 has 15 residues.

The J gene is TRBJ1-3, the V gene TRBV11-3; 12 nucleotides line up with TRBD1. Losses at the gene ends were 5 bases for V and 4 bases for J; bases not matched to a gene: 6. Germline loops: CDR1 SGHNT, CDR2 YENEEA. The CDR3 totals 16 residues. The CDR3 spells CASSRDRGQEGNTIYF. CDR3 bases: TGTGCCAGCAGCCGGGACAGGGGGCAGGAGGGAAACACCATATATTTT. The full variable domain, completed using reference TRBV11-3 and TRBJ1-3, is EAGVVQSPRYKIIEKKQPVAFWCNPISGHNTLYWYLQNLGQGPELLIRYENEEAVDDSQLPKDRFSAERLKGVDSTLKIQPAELGDSAVYLCASSRDRGQEGNTIYFGEGSWLTVV.

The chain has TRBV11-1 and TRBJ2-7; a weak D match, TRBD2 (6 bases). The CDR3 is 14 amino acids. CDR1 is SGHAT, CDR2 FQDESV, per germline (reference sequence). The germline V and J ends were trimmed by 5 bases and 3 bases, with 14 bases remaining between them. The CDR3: CASSPDGGYYEQYF. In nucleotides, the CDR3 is TGTGCCAGCAGCCCCGACGGAGGGTACTACGAGCAGTACTTC.

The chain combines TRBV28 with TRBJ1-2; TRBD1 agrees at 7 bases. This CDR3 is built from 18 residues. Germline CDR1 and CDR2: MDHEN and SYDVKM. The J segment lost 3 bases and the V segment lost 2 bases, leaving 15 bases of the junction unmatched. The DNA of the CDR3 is TGTGCCAGCAGTTTAGTTCCCCCGGGACAGCTAAACTACTATGGCTACACCTTC. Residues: CASSLVPPGQLNYYGYTF.

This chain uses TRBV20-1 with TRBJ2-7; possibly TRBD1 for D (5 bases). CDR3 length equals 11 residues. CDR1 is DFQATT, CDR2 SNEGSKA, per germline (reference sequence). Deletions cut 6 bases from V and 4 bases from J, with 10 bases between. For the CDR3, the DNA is TGCAGTGCGCACAGGAGTTACGAGCAGTACTTC. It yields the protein CSAHRSYEQYF.

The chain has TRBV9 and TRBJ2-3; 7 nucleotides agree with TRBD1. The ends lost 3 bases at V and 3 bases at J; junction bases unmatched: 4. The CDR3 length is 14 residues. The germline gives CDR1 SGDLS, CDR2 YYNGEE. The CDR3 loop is CASSDRDRTDTQYF. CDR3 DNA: TGTGCCAGCAGCGACCGGGACAGAACAGATACGCAGTATTTT.

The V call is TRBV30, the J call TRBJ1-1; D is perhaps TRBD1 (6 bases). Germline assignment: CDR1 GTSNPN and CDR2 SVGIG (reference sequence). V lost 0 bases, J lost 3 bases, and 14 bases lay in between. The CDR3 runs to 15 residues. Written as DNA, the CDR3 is TGTGCCTGGAGTGTACAGGGTGAGAGGTACACTGAAGCTTTCTTT. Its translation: CAWSVQGERYTEAFF.

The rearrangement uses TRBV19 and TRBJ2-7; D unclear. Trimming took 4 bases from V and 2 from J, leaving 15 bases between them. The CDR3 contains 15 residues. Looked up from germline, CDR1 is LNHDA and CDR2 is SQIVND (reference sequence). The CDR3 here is CASSNPGSTPYEQYF. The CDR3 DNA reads TGTGCCAGTAGTAACCCAGGCTCGACCCCCTACGAGCAGTACTTC. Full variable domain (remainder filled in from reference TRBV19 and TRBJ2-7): DGGITQSPKYLFRKEGQNVTLSCEQNLNHDAMYWYRQDPGQGLRLIYYSQIVNDFQKGDIAEGYSVSREKKESFPLTVTSAQKNPTAFYLCASSNPGSTPYEQYFGPGTRLTVT.

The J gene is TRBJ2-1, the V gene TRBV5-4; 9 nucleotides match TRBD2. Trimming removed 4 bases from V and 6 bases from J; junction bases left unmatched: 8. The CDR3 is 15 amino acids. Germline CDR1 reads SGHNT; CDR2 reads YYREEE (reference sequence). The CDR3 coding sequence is TGTGCCAGCAGCCAAAGCGGGGGGCCTGTCAATGAGCAGTTCTTC. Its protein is CASSQSGGPVNEQFF.

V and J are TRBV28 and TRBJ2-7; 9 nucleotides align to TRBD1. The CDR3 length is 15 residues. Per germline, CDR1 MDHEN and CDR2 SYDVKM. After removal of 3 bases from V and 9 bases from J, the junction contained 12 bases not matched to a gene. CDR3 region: CASSFPIGQGMWQYF. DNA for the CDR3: TGTGCCAGCAGTTTCCCCATCGGACAGGGGATGTGGCAGTACTTC.

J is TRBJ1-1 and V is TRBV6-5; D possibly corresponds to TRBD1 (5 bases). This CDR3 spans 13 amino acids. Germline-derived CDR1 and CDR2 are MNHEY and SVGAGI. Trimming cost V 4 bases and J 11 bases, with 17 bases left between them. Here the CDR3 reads CASSLGAGVRAFF. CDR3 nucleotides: TGTGCCAGCAGTTTAGGGGCGGGGGTAAGGGCTTTCTTT.

DNA for the CDR3: TGTGCCAGTAGTACCCTGGTGGTCAGAGGAAACACTGAAGCTTTCTTT. Its translation: CASSTLVVRGNTEAFF. The J gene is TRBJ1-1, the V gene TRBV19; no reliable D call. The germline gives CDR1 LNHDA, CDR2 SQIVND (reference sequence). This CDR3 has 16 amino acids. The germline V and J ends were trimmed by 4 bases and 2 bases, with 17 bases remaining between them.

CDR3 sequence: CASSSSGGAAGELFF. The CDR3, as DNA: TGTGCCAGCAGTTCTAGCGGGGGGGCTGCCGGGGAGCTGTTTTTT. The rearrangement joins TRBV6-5 to TRBJ2-2, with 12 bases that match TRBD2. The CDR3 contains 15 residues. Germline assignment: CDR1 MNHEY and CDR2 SVGAGI. Losses at the gene ends were 4 bases for V and 6 bases for J; bases not matched to a gene: 3.

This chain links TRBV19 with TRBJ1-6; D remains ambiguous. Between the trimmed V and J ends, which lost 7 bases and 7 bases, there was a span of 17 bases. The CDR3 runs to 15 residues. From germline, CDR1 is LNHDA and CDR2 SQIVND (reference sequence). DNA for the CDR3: TGTGCCAGTAAGGAGAAGGTTGTGTGGAATTCACCCCTCCACTTT. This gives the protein CASKEKVVWNSPLHF.

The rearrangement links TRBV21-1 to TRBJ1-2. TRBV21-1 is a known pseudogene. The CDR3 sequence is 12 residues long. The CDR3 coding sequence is TGTGCCAGCAGTGCGGGGGCGAGAGGCTACACCTTC. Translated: CASSAGARGYTF.

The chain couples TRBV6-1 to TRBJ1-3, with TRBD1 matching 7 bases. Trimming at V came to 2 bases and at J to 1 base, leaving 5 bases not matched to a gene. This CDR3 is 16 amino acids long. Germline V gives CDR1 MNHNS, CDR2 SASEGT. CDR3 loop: CASSELGGGSGNTIYF. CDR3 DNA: TGTGCCAGCAGTGAATTAGGGGGCGGATCTGGAAACACCATATATTTT.

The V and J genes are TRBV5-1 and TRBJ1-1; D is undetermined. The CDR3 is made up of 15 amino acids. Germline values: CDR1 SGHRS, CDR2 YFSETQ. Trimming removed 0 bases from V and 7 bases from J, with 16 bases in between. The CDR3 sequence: CASSLEVGVLIEAFF. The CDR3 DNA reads TGCGCCAGCAGCTTGGAGGTGGGAGTTCTCATTGAAGCTTTCTTT.

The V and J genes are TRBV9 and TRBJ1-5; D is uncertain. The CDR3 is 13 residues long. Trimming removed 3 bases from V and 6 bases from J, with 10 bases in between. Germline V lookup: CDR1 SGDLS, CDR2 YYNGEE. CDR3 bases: TGTGCCAGCAGCGCCGCCCCGGGTCAGCCCCAGCATTTT. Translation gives CASSAAPGQPQHF.

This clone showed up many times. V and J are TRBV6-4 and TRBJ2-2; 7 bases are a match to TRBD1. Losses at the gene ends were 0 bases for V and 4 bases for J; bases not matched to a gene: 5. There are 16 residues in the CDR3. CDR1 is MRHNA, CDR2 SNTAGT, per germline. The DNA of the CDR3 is TGTGCCAGCAGTGACTCAAGGGGGCGCAGCACCGGGGAGCTGTTTTTT. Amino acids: CASSDSRGRSTGELFF.